This T cell receptor (beta chain) was identified in a study of OX40 agonist ivuxolimab in advanced cancers. As for the study in general: Dosing consisted of intravenous ivuxolimab at 0.01 to 10 mg/kg every 2 weeks.

V was shortened by 9 bases and J by 0 bases, with 9 bases between the two germline ends. Germline CDR1 MNHNS, CDR2 SASEGT. The CDR3 length is 13 residues. General study points: Relative to CD4+, CD8+ T cells held more expanded clones on average. The specificity for antigen of the expanded peripheral T cells was not determined.

As regards this clone: Its antigen is unidentified. The same CDR3 can be traced to other DNA sequences in this sample.

Clones were sequenced by immunoSEQ multiplex PCR, and TCRdb holds only the in-frame ones, with some missing. Of about 68,000 clones listed, 65% to 90% are singletons. Blood sampling took place at baseline, cycle 4 day 1, and cycle 7 day 1. Material: CD4+ or CD8+ T cells sorted from blood, obtained in a trial of the OX40 agonist ivuxolimab. This receptor was taken from an adult with an advanced solid tumor such as melanoma, head and neck, liver or kidney cancer. The genes are TRBV6-1 and TRBJ1-5; D uncertain. In DNA, the CDR3 is TGTGCCAGTAGACGGAATAGCAATCAGCCCCAGCATTTT. Protein sequence: CASRRNSNQPQHF.